These 21 T cell receptor beta chains were all obtained from the same sample, sequenced in a study of blood T cell repertoires in COVID-19. Clones were read by immunoSEQ multiplex PCR, and TCRdb kept only the in-frame ones, dropping some. Of some 170,000 clones in the sample, more than 70% are singletons; the top ten hold roughly 6.2%. Sequencing was performed on PBMCs or T cells enriched from blood (not recorded which). These receptors were obtained from a man in his forties who had recovered from COVID-19.

This clone was counted a few times. V is TRBV5-6 and J is TRBJ1-1; D is ambiguous. The ends were cut back, 3 bases at V and 5 bases at J, with 17 bases in the middle. This CDR3 is 15 amino acids long. Per the germline V gene, CDR1 is SGHDT and CDR2 is YYEEEE. The CDR3 protein is CASSYPRSTGTEAFF. Written as DNA, the CDR3 is TGTGCCAGCAGCTATCCTAGATCAACCGGGACTGAAGCTTTCTTT.

The CDR3 bases are TGTGCCAGCAGCTTAGATCGGGAGACAGGGCAATACACTGAAGCTTTCTTT. It is translated as CASSLDRETGQYTEAFF. The chain combines TRBV11-2 with TRBJ1-1; 7 bases line up with TRBD1. From germline, CDR1 is SGHAT and CDR2 FQNNGV. V lost 0 bases and J lost 3; bases outside the gene matches: 10. This CDR3 spans 17 amino acids.

The chain employs TRBV30 and TRBJ1-2; D gene uncertain. The V end was cut by 3 bases, the J end by 6 bases, with 11 bases between. The germline CDR1 and CDR2 sequences are GTSNPN and SVGIG (reference sequence). The CDR3 is 12 amino acids. The CDR3 DNA reads as TGTGCCTGGAGCCCAGGAGGAGATGGCTACACCTTC. Translating gives CAWSPGGDGYTF.

This clone came up once. This sequence joins TRBV5-1 and TRBJ2-3; D is possibly TRBD2 (6 bases). The CDR3 consists of 15 residues. Germline V CDR1 and CDR2: SGHRS, YFSETQ. V shed 6 bases and J shed 1 base, with 15 bases lying between them. For the CDR3, the DNA is TGCGCCAGCAACGAGGACTATTCGGGCACAGATACGCAGTATTTT. Translation gives CASNEDYSGTDTQYF.

The chain joins TRBV5-6 to TRBJ1-4; 7 bases fit TRBD1. The V and J ends lost 3 bases and 7 bases, in that order; junction bases with no gene match: 9. Germline V gives CDR1 SGHDT, CDR2 YYEEEE. The CDR3 length is 15 residues. CDR3 DNA: TGTGCCAGCAGCTCAACAGGGGTGGAAGGTGAAAAACTGTTTTTT. Protein sequence: CASSSTGVEGEKLFF.

This clone appeared many times. The chain is built from TRBV29-1 and TRBJ2-2; D gene uncertain. This CDR3 comprises 12 residues. V lost 3 bases and J lost 4, with 6 bases in between. The germline V gene encodes CDR1 SQVTM and CDR2 ANQGSEA. CDR3 protein: CSVDVRTGELFF. The CDR3 DNA follows: TGCAGCGTTGATGTCCGCACCGGGGAGCTGTTTTTT.

This clone appeared a single time. The genes are TRBV10-3 and TRBJ1-2; no definite D call. The CDR3 runs to 11 residues. V was pared by 4 bases and J by 6 bases, with 6 bases between. The germline gives CDR1 ENHRY, CDR2 SYGVKD. In nucleotides, the CDR3 is TGTGCCATCAGTGCAGTTGATGGCTACACCTTC. Translation: CAISAVDGYTF.

This chain connects TRBV30 to TRBJ1-5, with D maybe TRBD1 (6 bases). V shed 1 base and J shed 3 bases, with 7 bases lying between them. This CDR3 is built from 13 residues. The germline gives CDR1 GTSNPN, CDR2 SVGIG (reference sequence). The CDR3 here is CAWSGTDNQPQHF. The CDR3 nucleotides are TGTGCCTGGAGTGGGACAGACAATCAGCCCCAGCATTTT.

This CDR3 reads CASSFRATDQPQHF. The CDR3 nucleotides read TGTGCCAGCAGCTTCAGGGCAACGGATCAGCCCCAGCATTTT. The V call is TRBV2, the J call TRBJ1-5, with D possibly being TRBD1 (5 bases). The CDR3 has 14 residues. Germline V gene lookup returns CDR1 SNHLY and CDR2 FYNNEI. Trimming removed 6 bases at V and 5 bases at J, with 14 bases between.

The chain is built from TRBV2 and TRBJ1-1; tentatively, D is TRBD1 (5 bases). Trimming left V 7 bases short and J 4 bases short, with 13 bases between. The germline V gene encodes CDR1 SNHLY and CDR2 FYNNEI. The CDR3 loop spans 13 amino acids. The CDR3 DNA sequence: TGTGCCAGCACGCAGGGTATGAGCACTGAAGCTTTCTTT. This encodes CASTQGMSTEAFF. Full variable domain (remainder filled in from reference TRBV2 and TRBJ1-1): EPEVTQTPSHQVTQMGQEVILRCVPISNHLYFYWYRQILGQKVEFLVSFYNNEISEKSEIFDDQFSVERPDGSNFTLKIRSTKLEDSAMYFCASTQGMSTEAFFGQGTRLTVV.

V usage is TRBV6-5 and J usage is TRBJ2-7; 9 bases agree with TRBD1. There are 15 residues in the CDR3. In germline, CDR1 is MNHEY, CDR2 SVGAGI. The V and J ends lost 4 bases and 0 bases, in that order; junction bases with no gene match: 4. CDR3 sequence: CASSSYRGHSYEQYF. The CDR3 DNA reads TGTGCCAGCAGTTCCTACAGGGGGCACTCCTACGAGCAGTACTTC.

The chain has TRBV7-9 and TRBJ2-1; 7 bases fit TRBD2. Trimming cost V 8 bases and J 6 bases; bases outside gene matches: 4. From germline, CDR1 is SEHNR and CDR2 FQNEAQ (reference sequence). This CDR3 contains 12 residues. CDR3 DNA: TGTGCCAGCCGCCCGGGGGGCAATGAGCAGTTCTTC. It yields the protein CASRPGGNEQFF.

The sample holds a few counts of this clone. The chain is built from TRBV6-2 or TRBV6-3 and TRBJ1-2; a possible D gene is TRBD1 (5 bases). This CDR3 spans 13 amino acids. Germline assignment: CDR1 MNHEY and CDR2 SVGEGT. Trimming took off 0 bases at V and 4 bases at J, with 6 bases between the two ends. The CDR3 is CASSYSGAYGYTF. The CDR3 DNA reads TGTGCCAGCAGTTACTCAGGGGCCTATGGCTACACCTTC.

The chain links TRBV28 to TRBJ2-3, with TRBD1 matching over 8 bases. V shed 10 bases and J 4 bases; nucleotides not matched to a gene: 7. CDR1 is MDHEN and CDR2 is SYDVKM in the germline V gene. The CDR3 has 13 residues. The CDR3: CATQDRAPDTQYF. In DNA, the CDR3 is TGTGCCACCCAGGACAGGGCCCCAGATACGCAGTATTTT.

The V call is TRBV28, the J call TRBJ1-4; D perhaps matches TRBD1 (6 bases). Germline V gene lookup returns CDR1 MDHEN and CDR2 SYDVKM. The CDR3 runs to 16 residues. V lost 4 bases, J lost 5 bases, and 17 bases lay in between. The CDR3 here is CASSSRRDITNEKLFF. Written as DNA, the CDR3 is TGTGCCAGCAGTTCCCGTCGGGACATCACAAATGAAAAACTGTTTTTT.

This clone was found once. The chain recombines TRBV7-9 with TRBJ2-6, with D uncertain. Germline V lookup: CDR1 SEHNR, CDR2 FQNEAQ (reference sequence). The CDR3 sequence is 16 residues long. With 5 bases removed from V and 4 bases from J, the gap between germline ends came to 15 bases. CDR3 residues: CASSRFQNSGANVLTF. For the CDR3, the DNA is TGTGCCAGCAGCCGATTTCAGAATTCCGGGGCCAACGTCCTGACTTTC.

V usage is TRBV27 and J usage is TRBJ2-2; D is possibly TRBD1 (6 bases). V was trimmed by 8 bases and J by 2 bases, leaving 12 bases between them. CDR3 length: 14 amino acids. Germline CDR1 is MNHEY and CDR2 is SMNVEV (reference sequence). The CDR3 DNA reads as TGTGCCAGCGGACCGGGACAAAACACCGGGGAGCTGTTTTTT. Translated: CASGPGQNTGELFF.

A few counts support this clone. The chain uses TRBV27 and TRBJ2-1, with 7 nucleotides matching TRBD2. Germline values: CDR1 MNHEY, CDR2 SMNVEV (reference sequence). The CDR3 has 14 residues. V lost 9 bases and J lost 6; bases outside the gene matches: 11. This chain's CDR3 is CASREAGTFNEQFF. The CDR3 nucleotides read TGTGCCAGTCGGGAAGCGGGAACCTTCAATGAGCAGTTCTTC.

The chain has TRBV9 and TRBJ2-1; 16 nucleotides line up with TRBD2. This CDR3 contains 19 residues. J lost 8 bases, V lost 2 bases, and 13 bases had no gene match. Germline CDR1 reads SGDLS; CDR2 reads YYNGEE. CDR3: CASSVSGTSGRAGIHEQFF. CDR3 DNA sequence: TGTGCCAGCAGCGTGAGTGGGACTAGCGGGAGGGCGGGTATCCATGAGCAGTTCTTC.

The V and J genes are TRBV5-1 and TRBJ1-2; maybe TRBD1 (6 bases). Deletions cut 5 bases from V and 7 bases from J, with 27 bases between. Germline CDR1 SGHRS, CDR2 YFSETQ. The length of the CDR3 is 17 residues. The CDR3 is CASSVRDAGTQGGGYTF. The CDR3, as DNA: TGCGCCAGCAGTGTCCGGGACGCCGGAACCCAAGGGGGTGGCTACACCTTC.

V gene TRBV27 combines with J gene TRBJ1-5; weak D call: TRBD1 (6 bases). Germline V gives CDR1 MNHEY, CDR2 SMNVEV (reference sequence). Trimming took 6 bases from V and 9 from J, leaving 21 bases between them. The CDR3 sequence is 15 residues long. The CDR3 loop reads CASSPDRTYRGPQHF. Written as DNA, the CDR3 is TGTGCCAGCAGCCCCGACAGGACTTACAGAGGGCCCCAGCATTTT.